The 19 T cell receptor beta chains reported below all come from one sample, sequenced in a study of T cell responses to AZD1222 COVID-19 vaccine. Here immunoSEQ multiplex PCR was the method, and the copy in TCRdb shows in-frame clones only, minus some. The sample gives 59,000 or so clones, about 80% of which show up once; 9.5% to 13% is in the top ten. Sample: peripheral blood, taken on day 0 of AZD1222 vaccination. The receptors were sampled from an adult in good health.

The rearrangement links TRBV5-1 to TRBJ2-1; TRBD2 matches 8 bases. After removal of 4 bases from V and 5 bases from J, the junction contained 11 bases not matched to a gene. The CDR3 is made up of 16 amino acids. The germline gives CDR1 SGHRS, CDR2 YFSETQ. The CDR3 protein is CASSKPGAGGNNEQFF. CDR3 coding DNA: TGCGCCAGCAGCAAACCCGGTGCGGGAGGCAACAATGAGCAGTTCTTC.

The chain is built from TRBV7-2 and TRBJ1-2, with D possibly being TRBD1 (5 bases). The V and J ends lost 1 base and 4 bases respectively, with 7 bases between them. Germline lookup yields CDR1 SGHTA and CDR2 FQGNSA. The CDR3 has 13 amino acids. The CDR3 region is CASSLGGIYGYTF. As DNA, the CDR3 is TGTGCCAGCAGCTTAGGGGGGATCTATGGCTACACCTTC. Looking up the rest from reference TRBV7-2 and TRBJ1-2 gives the full variable domain: GAGVSQSPSNKVTEKGKDVELRCDPISGHTALYWYRQSLGQGLEFLIYFQGNSAPDKSGLPSDRFSAERTGGSVSTLTIQRTQQEDSAVYLCASSLGGIYGYTFGSGTRLTVV.

This chain uses TRBV10-3 with TRBJ2-1; 15 bases line up with TRBD2. Germline V gene sequence: CDR1 ENHRY, CDR2 SYGVKD. CDR3 size: 17 residues. Trimming at V came to 6 bases and at J to 1 base, leaving 4 bases not matched to a gene. The DNA for the CDR3 is TGTGCCATCAGCCGGGGACTAGCGGGAGGTTCCTACAATGAGCAGTTCTTC. Translating it yields CAISRGLAGGSYNEQFF.

The chain recombines TRBV14 with TRBJ2-7; 10 bases line up with TRBD1. Germline V gene lookup returns CDR1 SGHDN and CDR2 FVKESK. V trimming: 5 bases; J trimming: 5 bases; junction bases outside the gene matches: 6. This CDR3 is 14 amino acids long. The CDR3 loop reads CASSKTGGSDEQYF. The CDR3, as DNA: TGTGCCAGCAGCAAGACAGGGGGCAGCGACGAGCAGTACTTC.

This clone was seen a single time. The V call is TRBV5-6, the J call TRBJ2-5, with TRBD1 identical over 9 bases. This CDR3 has 14 amino acids. The trim removed 0 bases at V and 5 bases at J, leaving 2 bases unmatched. Germline CDR1 and CDR2: SGHDT and YYEEEE. CDR3 amino acids: CASSLDRGPETQYF. As DNA, the CDR3 is TGTGCCAGCAGCTTGGACAGGGGGCCGGAGACCCAGTACTTC. Looking up the rest from reference TRBV5-6 and TRBJ2-5 gives the full variable domain: DAGVTQSPTHLIKTRGQQVTLRCSPKSGHDTVSWYQQALGQGPQFIFQYYEEEERQRGNFPDRFSGHQFPNYSSELNVNALLLGDSALYLCASSLDRGPETQYFGPGTRLLVL.

The CDR3 here is CASSLSAGPNEKLFF. CDR3 DNA sequence: TGCGCCAGCAGCTTAAGTGCAGGTCCTAATGAAAAACTGTTTTTT. The rearrangement links TRBV5-1 to TRBJ1-4; D ambiguous. The CDR3 is 15 amino acids. Trimming stripped 2 bases from V and 3 bases from J, with 11 bases between. The germline gives CDR1 SGHRS, CDR2 YFSETQ. Full variable domain (outside the CDR3, taken from reference TRBV5-1 and TRBJ1-4): KAGVTQTPRYLIKTRGQQVTLSCSPISGHRSVSWYQQTPGQGLQFLFEYFSETQRNKGNFPGRFSGRQFSNSRSEMNVSTLELGDSALYLCASSLSAGPNEKLFFGSGTQLSVL.

By sample fraction, this clone is medium-sized. V usage is TRBV5-1 and J usage is TRBJ1-3, with D unresolved. This CDR3 is 14 amino acids long. The V gene lost 6 bases and the J gene lost 0 bases, with 10 bases spanning the gap. CDR1 and CDR2 from the germline V gene are SGHRS and YFSETQ. The CDR3 reads CASMPDPSGNTIYF. In DNA, the CDR3 is TGCGCCAGCATGCCGGACCCCTCTGGAAACACCATATATTTT.

The chain has TRBV9 and TRBJ2-6, with 7 bases matching TRBD1. V shed 0 bases, J shed 4 bases, and the junction held 7 bases outside the gene matches. Germline CDR1 reads SGDLS; CDR2 reads YYNGEE. The CDR3 is 17 amino acids. CDR3 nucleotides: TGTGCCAGCAGCGTAGGGGAAACAGGGGCAGGGGCCAACGTCCTGACTTTC. It translates to CASSVGETGAGANVLTF.

The rearrangement links TRBV6-1 to TRBJ1-6, with D unresolved. This CDR3 has 17 amino acids. The V gene lost 1 base and the J gene lost 0 bases, with 10 bases spanning the gap. The germline V gene encodes CDR1 MNHNS and CDR2 SASEGT. The CDR3 region is CASSEGPPSSYNSPLHF. The CDR3 DNA sequence: TGTGCCAGCAGTGAAGGGCCTCCAAGCTCCTATAATTCACCCCTCCACTTT.

The chain uses TRBV30 and TRBJ1-1; D uncertain. With 5 bases removed from V and 7 bases from J, the gap between germline ends came to 17 bases. Germline CDR1 GTSNPN, CDR2 SVGIG (reference sequence). The CDR3 loop spans 13 amino acids. CDR3 sequence reads: CAWSGGIGSEAFF. In nucleotides, the CDR3 is TGTGCCTGGTCGGGAGGGATTGGGAGTGAAGCTTTCTTT.

This chain links TRBV7-2 with TRBJ2-3; tentatively, D is TRBD2 (5 bases). Germline assignment: CDR1 SGHTA and CDR2 FQGNSA. This CDR3 comprises 14 residues. V was clipped by 5 bases and J by 6 bases, with 15 bases between them. DNA of the CDR3: TGTGCCAGCAGCACCAGCGGACGGAGTGATACGCAGTATTTT. It translates to CASSTSGRSDTQYF.

This sequence joins TRBV5-4 and TRBJ2-2; D remains unclear. The V end lost 3 bases, the J end lost 3 bases, and 12 bases lay between the germline ends. Germline V CDR1 and CDR2: SGHNT, YYREEE (reference sequence). CDR3 length: 15 amino acids. CDR3 protein: CASSSRGVYTGELFF. The DNA for the CDR3 is TGTGCCAGCAGCTCCCGTGGGGTGTACACCGGGGAGCTGTTTTTT. The variable domain in full, with the rest retrieved from reference TRBV5-4 and TRBJ2-2, is ETGVTQSPTHLIKTRGQQVTLRCSSQSGHNTVSWYQQALGQGPQFIFQYYREEENGRGNFPPRFSGLQFPNYSSELNVNALELDDSALYLCASSSRGVYTGELFFGEGSRLTVL.

J is TRBJ1-5 and V is TRBV3-1 (or the pseudogene TRBV3-2); D is ambiguous. The germline V gene encodes CDR1 LGHDT and CDR2 YNNKEL (reference sequence). This CDR3 has 13 residues. V was cut by 4 bases and J by 3 bases, with 7 bases left in between. CDR3 nucleotide sequence: TGTGCCAGCAGCCTCGGATACAATCAGCCCCAGCATTTT. Amino acids: CASSLGYNQPQHF.

The chain combines TRBV14 with TRBJ2-7; TRBD2 matches 7 bases. The CDR3 extends over 15 amino acids. Germline CDR1 reads SGHDN; CDR2 reads FVKESK. V shed 0 bases, J shed 4 bases, and the junction held 6 bases outside the gene matches. The CDR3 sequence: CASSQEGGRGYEQYF. CDR3 DNA: TGTGCCAGCAGCCAAGAGGGCGGGCGGGGGTACGAGCAGTACTTC.

This clone has just one count. V is TRBV29-1 and J is TRBJ1-1; D is possibly TRBD1 (6 bases). The CDR3 loop spans 15 amino acids. Trimming removed 5 bases from V and 3 bases from J, with 19 bases in between. Germline V lookup: CDR1 SQVTM, CDR2 ANQGSEA. The CDR3 nucleotides read TGCAGCGTTAAGAGCTCCGGGACATCTTACACTGAAGCTTTCTTT. This gives the protein CSVKSSGTSYTEAFF.

The CDR3 DNA follows: TGTGCCAGTAGTATAGTACCTAATATCTATGGCTACACCTTC. Translated, it gives CASSIVPNIYGYTF. The chain is built from TRBV19 and TRBJ1-2; no clear D gene. This CDR3 has 14 amino acids. CDR1 is LNHDA, CDR2 SQIVND, per germline (reference sequence). Trimming removed 1 base from V and 4 bases from J, with 10 bases in between.

V usage is TRBV9 and J usage is TRBJ1-6; unclear D gene. V lost 0 bases and J lost 5, with 9 bases in between. Per germline, CDR1 SGDLS and CDR2 YYNGEE. The CDR3 covers 15 residues. CDR3 in amino acids: CASSVGGRDNSPLHF. DNA for the CDR3: TGTGCCAGCAGCGTAGGAGGTAGGGATAATTCACCCCTCCACTTT. Looking up the rest from reference TRBV9 and TRBJ1-6 gives the full variable domain: DSGVTQTPKHLITATGQRVTLRCSPRSGDLSVYWYQQSLDQGLQFLIQYYNGEERAKGNILERFSAQQFPDLHSELNLSSLELGDSALYFCASSVGGRDNSPLHFGNGTRLTVT.

The genes are TRBV19 and TRBJ2-7, with 10 bases aligning to TRBD1. Germline V gene lookup returns CDR1 LNHDA and CDR2 SQIVND (reference sequence). The V and J ends lost 3 bases and 3 bases, in that order; junction bases with no gene match: 14. The CDR3 has 18 residues. CDR3 loop: CASSISGTGAQTGYEQYF. The CDR3 DNA sequence: TGTGCCAGTAGTATCTCCGGGACAGGGGCTCAGACCGGCTACGAGCAGTACTTC. Full variable domain (missing parts from reference TRBV19 and TRBJ2-7): DGGITQSPKYLFRKEGQNVTLSCEQNLNHDAMYWYRQDPGQGLRLIYYSQIVNDFQKGDIAEGYSVSREKKESFPLTVTSAQKNPTAFYLCASSISGTGAQTGYEQYFGPGTRLTVT.

Notes on this clone: At the DNA level, this CDR3 is encoded by other sequences in the same sample as well. This chain uses TRBV6-5 with TRBJ1-2; 7 bases align to TRBD1. Germline loops: CDR1 MNHEY, CDR2 SVGAGI. This CDR3 contains 14 residues. Trimming removed 4 bases from V and 2 bases from J; junction bases left unmatched: 4. The CDR3 here is CASSSGGQNYGYTF. CDR3 sequence (DNA): TGTGCCAGCAGTTCAGGGGGACAGAACTATGGCTACACCTTC.